The 18 T cell receptor beta chains in this list originate from one sample, sequenced in a study of T cell responses to AZD1222 COVID-19 vaccine. Sequenced by immunoSEQ multiplex PCR; TCRdb stores in-frame clones only, minus some. Among about 120,000 clones, around 86% were seen once, and the ten largest hold approximately 1.3%. The sample in question was peripheral blood, obtained on day 0 of AZD1222 vaccination. The source of these receptors is an adult in good health.

This clone was seen a handful of times. The chain recombines TRBV5-6 with TRBJ2-1; 7 bases fit TRBD2. Germline CDR1 and CDR2: SGHDT and YYEEEE. V lost 4 bases, J lost 2 bases, and 6 bases stayed unmatched. The CDR3 runs 15 residues. The CDR3 nucleotides are TGTGCCAGCAGCCGGCTAGCGGACACCTACAATGAGCAGTTCTTC. Translation: CASSRLADTYNEQFF.

The rearrangement links TRBV5-1 to TRBJ1-4; D ambiguous. From germline, CDR1 is SGHRS and CDR2 YFSETQ. V lost 0 bases and J lost 10, with 10 bases in between. This CDR3 is built from 13 residues. CDR3 coding DNA: TGCGCCAGCAGCTTGGGCCGGGATGGAAAACTGTTTTTT. Protein sequence: CASSLGRDGKLFF. The full variable domain, in which reference TRBV5-1 and TRBJ1-4 provide the parts outside the CDR3, is KAGVTQTPRYLIKTRGQQVTLSCSPISGHRSVSWYQQTPGQGLQFLFEYFSETQRNKGNFPGRFSGRQFSNSRSEMNVSTLELGDSALYLCASSLGRDGKLFFGSGTQLSVL.

The chain employs TRBV9 and TRBJ2-5, with 10 bases aligning to TRBD2. With V trimmed by 3 bases and J by 2 bases, 13 bases remained unmatched. The germline V gene has CDR1 SGDLS and CDR2 YYNGEE. This CDR3 is built from 18 residues. The CDR3: CASSGNPTSGASQETQYF. In nucleotides, the CDR3 is TGTGCCAGCAGCGGGAACCCCACTAGCGGGGCCTCTCAAGAGACCCAGTACTTC.

The gene calls are TRBV5-5 and TRBJ1-2; a possible D gene is TRBD1 (6 bases). This CDR3 region has 15 residues. Germline CDR1 and CDR2: SGHKS and YYEKEE (reference sequence). V lost 2 bases and J 7 bases, leaving 18 bases between the germline ends. The CDR3 DNA reads as TGTGCCAGCAGCTTAACCTCTAGGGGGGAAGGTGGCTACACCTTC. It is translated as CASSLTSRGEGGYTF. Full variable domain (outside the CDR3, taken from reference TRBV5-5 and TRBJ1-2): DAGVTQSPTHLIKTRGQQVTLRCSPISGHKSVSWYQQVLGQGPQFIFQYYEKEERGRGNFPDRFSARQFPNYSSELNVNALLLGDSALYLCASSLTSRGEGGYTFGSGTRLTVV.

The genes are TRBV3-1 (or the pseudogene TRBV3-2) and TRBJ1-1, with D maybe TRBD1 (6 bases). This CDR3 is 13 amino acids long. The V and J ends lost 3 bases and 11 bases respectively, with 16 bases between them. Germline CDR1 reads LGHDT; CDR2 reads YNNKEL (reference sequence). The CDR3 nucleotides are TGTGCCAGCAGCCAGGGGGGCGGGGTCCCTGCTTTCTTT. It translates to CASSQGGGVPAFF.

V is TRBV15 and J is TRBJ1-3; no definite D call. The germline CDR1 and CDR2 sequences are LNHNV and YYDKDF (reference sequence). Trimming shortened V by 3 bases and J by 1 base, and 10 bases separated the two germline ends. This CDR3 contains 15 residues. The chain's CDR3 is CATSRGSTSGNTIYF. DNA for the CDR3: TGTGCCACCAGCAGGGGATCCACTTCTGGAAACACCATATATTTT.

The rearrangement uses TRBV6-2 or TRBV6-3 and TRBJ2-1; the match to TRBD2 covers 7 bases. Per the germline V gene, CDR1 is MNHEY and CDR2 is SVGEGT. The CDR3 has 15 amino acids. V lost 3 bases and J lost 3; bases outside the gene matches: 5. The CDR3 nucleotides are TGTGCCAGCAGTTATCGGACTAGGGTCTACAATGAGCAGTTCTTC. Translation gives CASSYRTRVYNEQFF.

This chain uses TRBV2 with TRBJ2-1, with D maybe TRBD2 (5 bases). V lost 8 bases and J 4 bases, leaving 9 bases between the germline ends. The CDR3 loop spans 12 amino acids. Germline V CDR1 and CDR2: SNHLY, FYNNEI. CDR3 in amino acids: CASEGLYNEQFF. The CDR3 coding sequence is TGTGCCAGCGAGGGATTGTACAATGAGCAGTTCTTC.

This chain joins TRBV4-3 and TRBJ2-2; D might be TRBD2 (5 bases). Looked up from germline, CDR1 is LGHNA and CDR2 is YSLEER. The CDR3 sequence is 13 residues long. Trimming left V 6 bases short and J 5 bases short, with 10 bases between. As DNA, the CDR3 is TGCGCCAGCAGTCCGGGGTTTACCGGGGAGCTGTTTTTT. Residues: CASSPGFTGELFF.

The V call is TRBV11-2, the J call TRBJ1-2; D remains ambiguous. V lost 0 bases and J lost 0, with 11 bases in between. From germline, CDR1 is SGHAT and CDR2 FQNNGV. CDR3 length equals 16 residues. The CDR3: CASSLDPGSTNYGYTF. The CDR3 DNA reads as TGTGCCAGCAGCTTAGATCCGGGATCCACTAACTATGGCTACACCTTC.

The rearrangement links TRBV10-2 to TRBJ1-6; D might be TRBD1 (6 bases). The germline V gene encodes CDR1 WSHSY and CDR2 SAAADI. There are 14 residues in the CDR3. The V gene lost 6 bases and the J gene lost 7 bases, with 13 bases spanning the gap. The CDR3 DNA sequence: TGCGCCAGCAGGCAACCGGGGGCCAATTCACCCCTCCACTTT. Protein sequence: CASRQPGANSPLHF.

The genes are TRBV6-2 or TRBV6-3 and TRBJ1-2; no definite D call. Trimming took off 6 bases at V and 6 bases at J, with 14 bases between the two ends. The germline V gene has CDR1 MNHEY and CDR2 SVGEGT. CDR3 length equals 13 residues. CDR3 in DNA: TGTGCCAGCAGCAACTCGAGGTGGGATGGCTACACCTTC. This codes for CASSNSRWDGYTF.

The V call is TRBV24-1, the J call TRBJ2-1, with D hard to call. The germline CDR1 and CDR2 sequences are KGHDR and SFDVKD. Trimming took 5 bases from V and 11 from J, leaving 18 bases between them. This CDR3 spans 14 amino acids. CDR3 protein: CATSGSSDTDKQFF. The CDR3 DNA follows: TGTGCCACCAGTGGATCTTCCGACACAGACAAGCAGTTCTTC.

This rearrangement joins TRBV5-1 to TRBJ2-6; the D gene could be TRBD1 or TRBD2 (5 bases each). The germline CDR1 and CDR2 sequences are SGHRS and YFSETQ. V was cut by 3 bases and J by 0 bases, with 7 bases left in between. The CDR3 loop spans 15 amino acids. Here the CDR3 reads CASSSGRSGANVLTF. Written as DNA, the CDR3 is TGCGCCAGCAGCTCGGGGCGCTCTGGGGCCAACGTCCTGACTTTC.

The V gene is TRBV5-5, the J gene TRBJ1-5, with 7 bases fitting TRBD1. The CDR3 length is 15 residues. V was pared by 4 bases and J by 1 base, with 5 bases of the junction left unmatched. In germline, CDR1 is SGHKS, CDR2 YYEKEE (reference sequence). Here the CDR3 reads CASSPGTESNQPQHF. DNA for the CDR3: TGTGCCAGCAGCCCCGGGACAGAGAGCAATCAGCCCCAGCATTTT. The full variable domain, rest sourced from reference TRBV5-5 and TRBJ1-5, is DAGVTQSPTHLIKTRGQQVTLRCSPISGHKSVSWYQQVLGQGPQFIFQYYEKEERGRGNFPDRFSARQFPNYSSELNVNALLLGDSALYLCASSPGTESNQPQHFGDGTRLSIL.

J is TRBJ2-5 and V is TRBV7-9; 12 bases line up with TRBD2. CDR1 is SEHNR and CDR2 is FQNEAQ in the germline V gene (reference sequence). This CDR3 spans 17 amino acids. V was clipped by 6 bases and J by 1 base; unmatched bases: 9. CDR3 sequence reads: CASSSTSGGPVQETQYF. The CDR3 nucleotides are TGTGCCAGCAGTTCGACTAGCGGGGGCCCAGTCCAAGAGACCCAGTACTTC.

This chain uses TRBV6-2 or TRBV6-3 with TRBJ2-1, with no clear D. CDR1 is MNHEY, CDR2 SVGEGT, per germline. The CDR3 spans 11 residues. Trimming stripped 0 bases from V and 8 bases from J, with 2 bases between. CDR3 nucleotides: TGTGCCAGCAGTTACTCCCATGAGCAGTTCTTC. It translates to CASSYSHEQFF.

V usage is TRBV5-1 and J usage is TRBJ1-1; TRBD1 aligns across 12 bases. V lost 4 bases and J lost 1; bases outside the gene matches: 8. The CDR3 covers 17 residues. Per the germline V gene, CDR1 is SGHRS and CDR2 is YFSETQ. CDR3 nucleotides: TGCGCCAGCAGCCCAGGGACAGGGGGCCTCTCGAACACTGAAGCTTTCTTT. It is translated as CASSPGTGGLSNTEAFF.